Below, 14 T cell receptor beta chains from the same sample are listed, as sequenced in a study of blood T cell repertoires in COVID-19. This table comes from immunoSEQ multiplex PCR, and its TCRdb copy is limited to in-frame clones, with some not included. The sample lists some 170,000 clones, roughly 84% occurring once. Source material: peripheral blood. The receptors derive from a woman of 80 years or more with active or convalescent COVID-19.

This chain joins TRBV10-3 and TRBJ1-2, with D possibly TRBD1 on 6 matching bases. The CDR3 is 13 amino acids. Trimming pared 3 bases from V and 3 bases from J, leaving 8 bases between. Germline V gene data show CDR1 as ENHRY and CDR2 as SYGVKD. This chain's CDR3 is CAISDAGDYGYTF. The DNA of the CDR3 is TGTGCCATCAGTGACGCAGGGGACTATGGCTACACCTTC.

The J gene is TRBJ2-7, the V gene TRBV5-4, with 11 nucleotides matching TRBD2. Germline CDR1 is SGHNT and CDR2 is YYREEE (reference sequence). V lost 4 bases and J lost 0; bases outside the gene matches: 6. The CDR3 consists of 16 residues. In nucleotides, the CDR3 is TGTGCCAGCAGCGGAGAACTAGCGGGGGTCTCCTACGAGCAGTACTTC. This encodes CASSGELAGVSYEQYF.

The chain recombines TRBV6-6 with TRBJ1-1; D is unresolved. The ends were cut back, 0 bases at V and 3 bases at J, with 8 bases in the middle. CDR3 length equals 14 residues. CDR1 is MNHNY, CDR2 SVGAGI, per germline (reference sequence). The CDR3 DNA reads TGTGCCAGCAGTTACTCCTCACGAGACACTGAAGCTTTCTTT. This encodes CASSYSSRDTEAFF.

This clone showed up just once. This rearrangement joins TRBV19 to TRBJ1-5; possible D gene TRBD1, 6 bases. CDR1 is LNHDA and CDR2 is SQIVND in the germline V gene (reference sequence). CDR3 size: 13 residues. V gave up 8 bases and J gave up 3 bases, with 11 bases separating them. The CDR3 DNA sequence: TGTGCCAGTGACCAGGGGATCAATCAGCCCCAGCATTTT. Its translation is CASDQGINQPQHF.

The V gene is TRBV7-2, the J gene TRBJ1-5, with D maybe TRBD1 (6 bases). V was clipped by 3 bases and J by 4 bases, with 10 bases between them. The CDR3 length is 14 residues. CDR1 is SGHTA, CDR2 FQGNSA, per germline. The CDR3 here is CASSLIQGNQPQHF. The CDR3 DNA sequence: TGTGCCAGCAGCTTGATACAGGGAAATCAGCCCCAGCATTTT.

The V call is TRBV5-4, the J call TRBJ1-1, with TRBD1 matching 10 bases. Trimming took 5 bases from V and 5 from J; bases not matched to a gene: 6. Looked up from germline, CDR1 is SGHNT and CDR2 is YYREEE (reference sequence). This CDR3 is 14 amino acids long. In DNA form, the CDR3 reads TGTGCCAGCAGTCAGGACAGGGGGAGGACTGAAGCTTTCTTT. Protein: CASSQDRGRTEAFF. The full variable domain, in which reference TRBV5-4 and TRBJ1-1 provide the parts outside the CDR3, is ETGVTQSPTHLIKTRGQQVTLRCSSQSGHNTVSWYQQALGQGPQFIFQYYREEENGRGNFPPRFSGLQFPNYSSELNVNALELDDSALYLCASSQDRGRTEAFFGQGTRLTVV.

The chain employs TRBV5-4 and TRBJ1-3, with D unresolved. The V gene's germline CDR1 is SGHNT and CDR2 YYREEE (reference sequence). Trimming removed 0 bases from V and 5 bases from J, with 9 bases in between. The CDR3 has 14 residues. The CDR3 coding sequence is TGTGCCAGCAGCTTGGCCGGAGCCCGAAACACCATATATTTT. Translated, it gives CASSLAGARNTIYF.

This rearrangement joins TRBV6-2 or TRBV6-3 to TRBJ1-2; TRBD1 matches 7 bases. This CDR3 is 14 amino acids long. Germline V gene data show CDR1 as MNHEY and CDR2 as SVGEGT. The V segment lost 2 bases and the J segment 5 bases; nucleotides outside the gene matches: 5. The CDR3 region has the DNA TGTGCCAGCAGTTACCTCCAGGGGGTATATGGCTACACCTTC. This encodes CASSYLQGVYGYTF.

As concerns this clone: One end of the junction varies from germline; a read error may be responsible. The rearrangement joins TRBV7-7 to TRBJ2-5, with D possibly matching TRBD2 (6 bases). This CDR3 has 13 amino acids. Germline loops: CDR1 SSHAT, CDR2 FNYEAQ (reference sequence). CDR3: CASSPKGGGGQYF. The CDR3 DNA sequence: TGTGCTAGCAGCCCCAAAGGTGGGGGAGGCCAGTACTTC.

The chain has TRBV27 and TRBJ2-1; D possibly corresponds to TRBD2 (5 bases). This CDR3 comprises 14 residues. V lost 7 bases and J lost 5, with 15 bases in between. CDR1 and CDR2 (germline): MNHEY, SMNVEV (reference sequence). CDR3 residues: CASTNGERNNEQFF. The CDR3 DNA reads as TGTGCCAGCACGAACGGGGAGCGCAACAATGAGCAGTTCTTC.

V is TRBV13 and J is TRBJ2-4; 13 bases agree with TRBD2. Trimming removed 4 bases from V and 8 bases from J; junction bases left unmatched: 5. The CDR3 totals 15 residues. CDR1 and CDR2 from the germline V gene are PRHDT and FYEKMQ (reference sequence). CDR3 residues: CASSSTSGGAYIQYF. Here the CDR3 DNA reads TGTGCCAGCAGCTCCACTAGCGGGGGGGCGTACATTCAGTACTTC. Variable domain in full (rest from reference TRBV13 and TRBJ2-4): AAGVIQSPRHLIKEKRETATLKCYPIPRHDTVYWYQQGPGQDPQFLISFYEKMQSDKGSIPDRFSAQQFSDYHSELNMSSLELGDSALYFCASSSTSGGAYIQYFGAGTRLSVL.

The V gene is TRBV6-1, the J gene TRBJ2-7, with TRBD2 matching 9 bases. V shed 3 bases, J shed 2 bases, and the junction held 5 bases outside the gene matches. CDR3 size: 15 residues. Germline-derived CDR1 and CDR2 are MNHNS and SASEGT. Here the CDR3 reads CASSDQTSGPYEQYF. In nucleotides, the CDR3 is TGTGCCAGCAGTGACCAGACTAGCGGACCCTACGAGCAGTACTTC.

The chain carries TRBV12-3 or TRBV12-4 and TRBJ2-3, with 9 positions matching TRBD2. V lost 4 bases, J lost 4 bases, and 0 bases stayed unmatched. This CDR3 contains 13 residues. The CDR3 region has the DNA TGTGCCAGCAGTTGGACTAGCGCAGATACGCAGTATTTT. Amino acid sequence: CASSWTSADTQYF.

In this sample, this clone turned up once. The rearrangement uses TRBV6-2 or TRBV6-3 and TRBJ2-7; 7 nucleotides line up with TRBD1. CDR3 length: 15 residues. Germline trimming cut 0 bases from V and 2 bases from J; bases unmatched to any gene: 4. Per germline, CDR1 MNHEY and CDR2 SVGEGT. The CDR3, as DNA: TGTGCCAGCAGTTACTCGAGAGGGGGCCCCTACGAGCAGTACTTC. This translates into CASSYSRGGPYEQYF.